This T cell receptor (beta chain) was observed in a study of OX40 agonist ivuxolimab in advanced cancers. Unmatched junction bases numbered 4, after V lost 6 bases and J lost 0 bases. The germline CDR1 and CDR2 sequences are WSHSY and SAAADI. The CDR3 runs to 14 residues. Some clones are missing from TCRdb's copy, which holds only in-frame ones; the method was immunoSEQ multiplex PCR. The sample consists of approximately 76,000 clones, around 94% of them appearing once. This chain connects TRBV10-2 to TRBJ2-7; 8 bases map to TRBD2. The sequences come from CD4+ or CD8+ T cells sorted from blood, collected in a trial of the OX40 agonist ivuxolimab. This receptor was identified in an adult with an advanced solid tumor such as melanoma, head and neck, liver or kidney cancer. The CDR3 coding sequence is TGCGCCAGCAGAAAGGGACTAGACTCCTACGAGCAGTACTTC. Residues: CASRKGLDSYEQYF.